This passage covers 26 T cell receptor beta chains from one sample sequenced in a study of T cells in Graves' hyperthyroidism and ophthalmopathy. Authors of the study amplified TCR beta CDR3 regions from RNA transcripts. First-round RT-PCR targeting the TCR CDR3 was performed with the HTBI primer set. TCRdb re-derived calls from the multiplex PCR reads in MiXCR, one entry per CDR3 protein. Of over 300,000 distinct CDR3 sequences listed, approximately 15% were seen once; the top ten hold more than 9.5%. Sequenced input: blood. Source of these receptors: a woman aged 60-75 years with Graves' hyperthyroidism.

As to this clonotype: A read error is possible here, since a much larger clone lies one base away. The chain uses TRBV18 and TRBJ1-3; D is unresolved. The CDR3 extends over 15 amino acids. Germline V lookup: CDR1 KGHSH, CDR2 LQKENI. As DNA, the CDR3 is TGTGCCAGCTCTCGCATTGGGAGCTCTAGAAACAGCATATATTTT. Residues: CASSRIGSSRNSIYF.

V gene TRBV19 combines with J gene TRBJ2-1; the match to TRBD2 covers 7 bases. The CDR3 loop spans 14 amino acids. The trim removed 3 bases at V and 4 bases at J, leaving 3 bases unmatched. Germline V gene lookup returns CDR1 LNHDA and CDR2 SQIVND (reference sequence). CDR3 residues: CASSMWEGYNEQFF. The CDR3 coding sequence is TGTGCCAGTAGTATGTGGGAGGGTTACAATGAGCAGTTCTTC.

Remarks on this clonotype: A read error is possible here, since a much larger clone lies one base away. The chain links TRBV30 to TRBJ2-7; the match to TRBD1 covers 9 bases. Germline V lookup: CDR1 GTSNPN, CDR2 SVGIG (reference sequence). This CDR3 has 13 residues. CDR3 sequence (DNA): TGTACCTCCACATACAGGGGGCCCCACGAGCAGTACTTC. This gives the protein CTSTYRGPHEQYF.

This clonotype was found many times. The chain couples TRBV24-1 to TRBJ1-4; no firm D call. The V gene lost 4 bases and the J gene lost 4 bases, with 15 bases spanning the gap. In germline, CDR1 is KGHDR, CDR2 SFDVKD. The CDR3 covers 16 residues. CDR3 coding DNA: TGTGCCACCAGTGAACCGGGAGCAGCCGGTAATGAAAAACTGTTTTTT. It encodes CATSEPGAAGNEKLFF.

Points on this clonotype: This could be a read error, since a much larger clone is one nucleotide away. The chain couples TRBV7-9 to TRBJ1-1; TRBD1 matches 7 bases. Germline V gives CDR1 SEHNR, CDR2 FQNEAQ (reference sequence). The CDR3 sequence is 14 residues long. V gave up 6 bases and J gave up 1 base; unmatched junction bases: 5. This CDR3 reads CASSPTGWNTEAFF. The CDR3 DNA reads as TGTGCCAGCAGTCCGACAGGGTGGAACACTGAAGCTTTCTTT.

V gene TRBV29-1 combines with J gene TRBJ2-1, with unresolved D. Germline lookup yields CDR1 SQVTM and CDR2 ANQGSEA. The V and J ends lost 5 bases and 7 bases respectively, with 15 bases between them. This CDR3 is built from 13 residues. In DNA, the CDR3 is TGCAGCGTTCGGGCCCTATTCGGAAATGAGCAGTTCTTC. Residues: CSVRALFGNEQFF.

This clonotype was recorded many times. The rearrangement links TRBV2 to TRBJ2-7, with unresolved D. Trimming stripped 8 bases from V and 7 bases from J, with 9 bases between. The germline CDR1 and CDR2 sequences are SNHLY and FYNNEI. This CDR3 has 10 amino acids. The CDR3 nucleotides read TGTGCCAGCGGCTATAATGAGCAGTACTTC. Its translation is CASGYNEQYF.

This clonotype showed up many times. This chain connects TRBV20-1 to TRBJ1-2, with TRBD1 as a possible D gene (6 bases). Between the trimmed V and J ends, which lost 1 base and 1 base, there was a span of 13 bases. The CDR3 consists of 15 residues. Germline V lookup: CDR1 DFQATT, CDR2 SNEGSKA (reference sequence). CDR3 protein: CSARVRTAHNYGYTF. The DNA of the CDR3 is TGCAGTGCTAGAGTCCGGACAGCGCATAACTATGGCTACACCTTC.

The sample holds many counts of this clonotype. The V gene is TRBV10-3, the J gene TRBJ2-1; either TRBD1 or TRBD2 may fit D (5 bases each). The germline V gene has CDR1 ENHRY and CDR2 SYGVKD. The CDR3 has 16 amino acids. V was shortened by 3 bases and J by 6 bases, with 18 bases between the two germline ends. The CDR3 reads CAISDPRGNLGNEQFF. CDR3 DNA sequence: TGTGCCATCAGTGACCCCCGGGGCAACCTGGGCAATGAGCAGTTCTTC.

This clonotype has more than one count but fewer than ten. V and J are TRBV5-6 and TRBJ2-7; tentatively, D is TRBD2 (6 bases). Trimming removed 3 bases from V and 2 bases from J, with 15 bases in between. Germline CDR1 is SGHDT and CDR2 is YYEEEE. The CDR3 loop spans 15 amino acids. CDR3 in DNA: TGTGCCAGCAGCTCAAGCTATAGCGGACCCTACGAGCAGTACTTC. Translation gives CASSSSYSGPYEQYF. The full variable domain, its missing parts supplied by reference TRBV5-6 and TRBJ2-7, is DAGVTQSPTHLIKTRGQQVTLRCSPKSGHDTVSWYQQALGQGPQFIFQYYEEEERQRGNFPDRFSGHQFPNYSSELNVNALLLGDSALYLCASSSSYSGPYEQYFGPGTRLTVT.

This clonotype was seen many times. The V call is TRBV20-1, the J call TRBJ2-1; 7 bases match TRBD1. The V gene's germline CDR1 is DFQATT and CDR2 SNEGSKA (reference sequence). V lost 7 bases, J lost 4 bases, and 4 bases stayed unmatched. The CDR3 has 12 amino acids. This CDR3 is CSGDSDYNEQFF. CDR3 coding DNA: TGCAGTGGGGACAGCGATTACAATGAGCAGTTCTTC.

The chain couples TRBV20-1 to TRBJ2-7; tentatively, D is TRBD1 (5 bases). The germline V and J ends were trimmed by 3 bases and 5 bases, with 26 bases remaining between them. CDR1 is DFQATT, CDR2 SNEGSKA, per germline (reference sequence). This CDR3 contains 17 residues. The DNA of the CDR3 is TGCAGTGCTAGTGTGCTGGGTTCTCAGGGATTATTCAACGAGCAGTACTTC. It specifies CSASVLGSQGLFNEQYF.

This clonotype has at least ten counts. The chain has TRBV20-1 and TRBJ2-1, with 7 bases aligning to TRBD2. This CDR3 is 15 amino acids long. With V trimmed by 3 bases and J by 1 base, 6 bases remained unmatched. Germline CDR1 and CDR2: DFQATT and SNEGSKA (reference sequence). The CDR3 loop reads CSARVASGSYNEQFF. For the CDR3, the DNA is TGCAGTGCTAGGGTGGCTAGCGGTTCCTACAATGAGCAGTTCTTC.

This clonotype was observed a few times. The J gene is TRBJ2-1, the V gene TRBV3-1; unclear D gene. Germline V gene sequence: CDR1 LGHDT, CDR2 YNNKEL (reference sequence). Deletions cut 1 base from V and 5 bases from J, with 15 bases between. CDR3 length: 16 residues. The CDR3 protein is CASSQGSTPANNEQFF. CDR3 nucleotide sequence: TGTGCCAGCAGCCAAGGCTCGACCCCCGCTAACAATGAGCAGTTCTTC.

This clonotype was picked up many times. The CDR3 nucleotides read TGTGCCACCAGTGAAGGGACTAGAGATGAGCAGTTCTTC. Its protein product is CATSEGTRDEQFF. The V and J genes are TRBV24-1 and TRBJ2-1, with 8 positions matching TRBD2. The V gene's germline CDR1 is KGHDR and CDR2 SFDVKD. The J segment lost 8 bases and the V segment lost 4 bases, leaving 3 bases of the junction unmatched. The CDR3 is 13 residues long.

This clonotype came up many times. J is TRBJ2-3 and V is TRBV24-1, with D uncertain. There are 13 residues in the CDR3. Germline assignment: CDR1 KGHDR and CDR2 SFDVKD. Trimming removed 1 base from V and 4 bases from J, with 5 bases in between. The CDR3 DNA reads TGTGCCACCAGTGATTTTAAGGCAGATACGCAGTATTTT. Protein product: CATSDFKADTQYF.

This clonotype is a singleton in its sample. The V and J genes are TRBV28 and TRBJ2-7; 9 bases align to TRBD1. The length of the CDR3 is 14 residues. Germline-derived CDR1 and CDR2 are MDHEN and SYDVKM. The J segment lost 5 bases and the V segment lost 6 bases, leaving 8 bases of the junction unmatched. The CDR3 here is CASRGQGMSDEQYF. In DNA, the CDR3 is TGTGCCAGCAGGGGACAGGGAATGAGCGACGAGCAGTACTTC. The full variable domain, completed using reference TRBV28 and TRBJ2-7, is DVKVTQSSRYLVKRTGEKVFLECVQDMDHENMFWYRQDPGLGLRLIYFSYDVKMKEKGDIPEGYSVSREKKERFSLILESASTNQTSMYLCASRGQGMSDEQYFGPGTRLTVT.

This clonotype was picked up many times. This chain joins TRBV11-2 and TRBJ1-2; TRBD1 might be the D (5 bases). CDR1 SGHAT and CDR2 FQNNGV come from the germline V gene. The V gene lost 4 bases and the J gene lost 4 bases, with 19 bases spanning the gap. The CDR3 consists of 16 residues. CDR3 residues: CASSSPYAGDFYGYTF. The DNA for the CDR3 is TGTGCCAGCAGCTCCCCCTATGCGGGGGACTTCTATGGCTACACCTTC.

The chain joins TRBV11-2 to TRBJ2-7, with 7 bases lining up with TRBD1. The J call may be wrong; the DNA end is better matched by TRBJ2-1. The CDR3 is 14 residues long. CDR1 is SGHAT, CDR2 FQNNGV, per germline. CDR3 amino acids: CASSLVQGSYEQFF. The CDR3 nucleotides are TGTGCCAGCAGCTTGGTACAGGGGTCCTACGAGCAGTTCTTC.

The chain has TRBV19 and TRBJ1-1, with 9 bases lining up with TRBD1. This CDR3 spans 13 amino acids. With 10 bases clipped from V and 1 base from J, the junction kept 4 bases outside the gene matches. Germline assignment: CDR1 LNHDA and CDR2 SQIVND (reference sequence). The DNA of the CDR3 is TGTGCCATTAGGGACAGGGCGAACACTGAAGCTTTCTTT. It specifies CAIRDRANTEAFF.

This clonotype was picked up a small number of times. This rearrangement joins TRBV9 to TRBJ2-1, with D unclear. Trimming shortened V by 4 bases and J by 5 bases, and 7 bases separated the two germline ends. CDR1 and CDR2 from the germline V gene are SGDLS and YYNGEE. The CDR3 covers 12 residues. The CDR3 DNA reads TGTGCCAGCAGCCGGTACAACAATGAGCAGTTCTTC. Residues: CASSRYNNEQFF. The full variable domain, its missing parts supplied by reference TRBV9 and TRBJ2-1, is DSGVTQTPKHLITATGQRVTLRCSPRSGDLSVYWYQQSLDQGLQFLIQYYNGEERAKGNILERFSAQQFPDLHSELNLSSLELGDSALYFCASSRYNNEQFFGPGTRLTVL.

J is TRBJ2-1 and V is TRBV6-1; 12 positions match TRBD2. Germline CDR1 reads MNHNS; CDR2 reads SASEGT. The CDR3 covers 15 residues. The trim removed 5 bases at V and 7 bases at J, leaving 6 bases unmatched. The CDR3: CASSPTSGRYNEQFF. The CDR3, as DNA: TGTGCCAGCAGTCCTACTAGCGGGAGGTATAATGAGCAGTTCTTC.

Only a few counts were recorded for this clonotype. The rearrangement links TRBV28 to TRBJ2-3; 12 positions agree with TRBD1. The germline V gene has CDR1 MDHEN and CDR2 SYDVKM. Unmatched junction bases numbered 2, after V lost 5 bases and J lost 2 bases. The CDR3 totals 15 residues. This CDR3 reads CASSAGQGATDTQYF. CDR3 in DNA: TGTGCCAGCAGTGCGGGACAGGGGGCCACAGATACGCAGTATTTT.

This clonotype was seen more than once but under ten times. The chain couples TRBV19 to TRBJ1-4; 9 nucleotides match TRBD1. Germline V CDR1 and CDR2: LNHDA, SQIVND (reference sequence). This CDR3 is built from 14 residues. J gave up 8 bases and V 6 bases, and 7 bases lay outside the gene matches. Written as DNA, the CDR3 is TGTGCCAGTAGAACCGGGACAGGGCGCGAAAAACTGTTTTTT. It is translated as CASRTGTGREKLFF.

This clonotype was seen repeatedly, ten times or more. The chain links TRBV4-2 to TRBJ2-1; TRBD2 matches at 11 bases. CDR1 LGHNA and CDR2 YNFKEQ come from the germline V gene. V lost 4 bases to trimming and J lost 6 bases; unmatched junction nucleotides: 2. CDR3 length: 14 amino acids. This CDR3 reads CASSPGLAANEQFF. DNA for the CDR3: TGTGCCAGCAGCCCGGGACTAGCGGCCAATGAGCAGTTCTTC.

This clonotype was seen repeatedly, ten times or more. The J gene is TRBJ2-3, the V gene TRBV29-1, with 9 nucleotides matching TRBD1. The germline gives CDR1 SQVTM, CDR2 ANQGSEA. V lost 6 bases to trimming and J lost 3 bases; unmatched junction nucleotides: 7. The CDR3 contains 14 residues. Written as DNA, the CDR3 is TGCAGCGTGAGGGGACAGGGTAGGACAGATACGCAGTATTTT. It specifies CSVRGQGRTDTQYF.